Following are 4 T cell receptor beta chains from one sample sequenced in a study of blood T cell repertoires in COVID-19. Produced via immunoSEQ multiplex PCR; TCRdb's table is partial and in-frame only. Here the sample spans around 300,000 clones, 80% to 90% being singletons. The material sequenced was peripheral blood. These receptors came from a man aged 45-65 years with active or convalescent COVID-19.

The chain uses TRBV18 and TRBJ1-2, with TRBD1 identical over 7 bases. Germline CDR1 KGHSH, CDR2 LQKENI. The CDR3 is made up of 13 amino acids. With V trimmed by 0 bases and J by 7 bases, 2 bases remained unmatched. CDR3 residues: CASSPPTGLGYTF. CDR3 bases: TGTGCCAGCTCACCACCGACAGGGCTTGGCTACACCTTC.

The chain couples TRBV2 to TRBJ1-2; 9 bases are a match to TRBD1. Trimming at V came to 6 bases and at J to 4 bases, leaving 6 bases not matched to a gene. Germline V gene lookup returns CDR1 SNHLY and CDR2 FYNNEI. The CDR3 is made up of 14 amino acids. The CDR3: CASSSRTGVYGYTF. CDR3 DNA: TGTGCCAGCAGCTCTAGGACAGGGGTCTATGGCTACACCTTC.

The J gene is TRBJ2-3, the V gene TRBV7-3; 11 nucleotides line up with TRBD2. The trim removed 5 bases at V and 12 bases at J, leaving 13 bases unmatched. The CDR3 length is 15 residues. The germline V gene encodes CDR1 SGHTA and CDR2 FQGTGA. The CDR3 loop reads CASSATPGTSGPQYF. The CDR3 DNA reads as TGTGCCAGCAGCGCAACCCCCGGGACTAGCGGTCCTCAGTATTTT.

The V call is TRBV9, the J call TRBJ2-1; 10 bases match TRBD2. V gave up 3 bases and J gave up 2 bases; unmatched junction bases: 2. This CDR3 has 15 residues. Looked up from germline, CDR1 is SGDLS and CDR2 is YYNGEE. CDR3 bases: TGTGCCAGCAGCGAGAGCGGGGGGGCCTACAATGAGCAGTTCTTC. It yields the protein CASSESGGAYNEQFF.